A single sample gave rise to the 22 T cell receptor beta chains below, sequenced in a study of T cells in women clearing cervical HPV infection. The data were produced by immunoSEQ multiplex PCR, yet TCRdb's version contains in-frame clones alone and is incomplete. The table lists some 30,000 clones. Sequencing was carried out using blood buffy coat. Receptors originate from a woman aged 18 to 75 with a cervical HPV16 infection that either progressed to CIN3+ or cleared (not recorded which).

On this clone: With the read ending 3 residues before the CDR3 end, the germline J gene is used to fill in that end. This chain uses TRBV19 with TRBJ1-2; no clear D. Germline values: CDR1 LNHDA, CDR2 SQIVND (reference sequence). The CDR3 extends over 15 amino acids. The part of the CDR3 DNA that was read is TGTGCCAGTAGTCCCATAGCGGGAGTCCCCTACGAC. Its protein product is CASSPIAGVPYD. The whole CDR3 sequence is CASSPIAGVPYDYTF.

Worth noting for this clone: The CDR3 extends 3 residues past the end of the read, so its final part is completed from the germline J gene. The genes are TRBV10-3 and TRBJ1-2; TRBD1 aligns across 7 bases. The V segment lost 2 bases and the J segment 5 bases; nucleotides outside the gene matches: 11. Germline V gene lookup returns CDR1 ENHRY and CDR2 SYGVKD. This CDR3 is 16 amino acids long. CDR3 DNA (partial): TGTGCCATCAGTGAGGGGACGGGACAGTCCATTTATGGC. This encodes CAISEGTGQSIYG. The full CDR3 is CAISEGTGQSIYGYTF.

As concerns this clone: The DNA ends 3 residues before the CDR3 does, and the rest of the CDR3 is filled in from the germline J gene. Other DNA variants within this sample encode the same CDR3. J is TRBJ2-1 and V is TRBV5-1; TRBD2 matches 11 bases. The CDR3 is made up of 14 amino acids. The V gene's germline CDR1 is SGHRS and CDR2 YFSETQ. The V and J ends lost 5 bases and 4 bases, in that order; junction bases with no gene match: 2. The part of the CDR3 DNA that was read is TGCGCCAGCAGTCCTAGCGGGGGGTACAATGAG. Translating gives CASSPSGGYNE. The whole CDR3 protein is CASSPSGGYNEQFF. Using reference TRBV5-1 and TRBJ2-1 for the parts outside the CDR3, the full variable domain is KAGVTQTPRYLIKTRGQQVTLSCSPISGHRSVSWYQQTPGQGLQFLFEYFSETQRNKGNFPGRFSGRQFSNSRSEMNVSTLELGDSALYLCASSPSGGYNEQFFGPGTRLTVL.

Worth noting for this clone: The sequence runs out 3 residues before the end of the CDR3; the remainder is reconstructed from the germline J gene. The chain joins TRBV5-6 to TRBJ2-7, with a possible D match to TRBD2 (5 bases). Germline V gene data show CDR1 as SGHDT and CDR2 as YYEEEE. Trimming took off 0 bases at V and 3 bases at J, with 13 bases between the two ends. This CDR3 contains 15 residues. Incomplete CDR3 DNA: TGTGCCAGCAGCTTGGGGACTCCCCGGGTCTACGAG. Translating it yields CASSLGTPRVYE. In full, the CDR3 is CASSLGTPRVYEQYF. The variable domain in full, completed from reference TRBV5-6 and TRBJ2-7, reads DAGVTQSPTHLIKTRGQQVTLRCSPKSGHDTVSWYQQALGQGPQFIFQYYEEEERQRGNFPDRFSGHQFPNYSSELNVNALLLGDSALYLCASSLGTPRVYEQYFGPGTRLTVT.

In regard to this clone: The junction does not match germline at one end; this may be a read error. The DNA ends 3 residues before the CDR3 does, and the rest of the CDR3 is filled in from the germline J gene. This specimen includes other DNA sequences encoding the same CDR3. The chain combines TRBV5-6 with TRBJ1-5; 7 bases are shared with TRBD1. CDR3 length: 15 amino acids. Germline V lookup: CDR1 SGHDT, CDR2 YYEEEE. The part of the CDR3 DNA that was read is TGTGCCAGCAGCCGAGGGACAGTTAGCAATCAACCC. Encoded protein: CASSRGTVSNQP. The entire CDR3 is CASSRGTVSNQPQHF.

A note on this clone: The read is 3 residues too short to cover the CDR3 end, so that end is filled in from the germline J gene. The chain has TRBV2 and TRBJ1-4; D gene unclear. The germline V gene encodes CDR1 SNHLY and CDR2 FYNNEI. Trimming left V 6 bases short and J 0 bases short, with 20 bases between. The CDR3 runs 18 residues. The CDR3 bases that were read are TGTGCCAGCAGGGAGGGCACACGAGCTTCTGCAACTAATGAAAAA. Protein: CASREGTRASATNEK. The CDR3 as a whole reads CASREGTRASATNEKLFF.

The covered CDR3 bases are TGTGCCAGCAGGAGTAGGGGAAGATACAATGAG. Protein: CASRSRGRYNE. The CDR3 in full is CASRSRGRYNEQFF. The chain employs TRBV2 and TRBJ2-1, with D perhaps matching TRBD1 (5 bases). The read comes to an end 3 residues before the CDR3 does, leaving the germline J gene to fill in the end. CDR1 SNHLY and CDR2 FYNNEI come from the germline V gene. V lost 6 bases and J 4 bases, leaving 13 bases between the germline ends. The CDR3 has 14 residues.

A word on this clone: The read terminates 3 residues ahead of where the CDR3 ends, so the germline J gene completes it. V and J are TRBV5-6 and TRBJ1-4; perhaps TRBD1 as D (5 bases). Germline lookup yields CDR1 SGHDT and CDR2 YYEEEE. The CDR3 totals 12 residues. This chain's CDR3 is CASSLLQVRLFF. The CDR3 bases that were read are TGTGCCAGCAGCTTGCTACAGGTAAGA.

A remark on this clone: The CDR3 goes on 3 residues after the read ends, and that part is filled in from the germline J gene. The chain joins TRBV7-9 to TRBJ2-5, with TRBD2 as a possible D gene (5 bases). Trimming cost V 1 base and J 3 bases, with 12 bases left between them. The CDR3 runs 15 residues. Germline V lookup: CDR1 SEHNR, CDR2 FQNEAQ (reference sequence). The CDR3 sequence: CASSLGIGEKETQYF. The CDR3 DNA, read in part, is TGTGCCAGCAGCTTAGGTATCGGGGAAAAAGAGACC.

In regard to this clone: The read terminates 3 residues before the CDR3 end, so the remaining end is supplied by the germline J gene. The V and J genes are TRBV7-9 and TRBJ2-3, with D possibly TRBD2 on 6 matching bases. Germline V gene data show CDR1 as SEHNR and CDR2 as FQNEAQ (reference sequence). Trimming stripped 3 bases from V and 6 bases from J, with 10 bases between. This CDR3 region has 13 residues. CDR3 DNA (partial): TGTGCCAGCAGCTTTCCCCTAGCGGATACG. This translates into CASSFPLADT. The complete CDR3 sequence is CASSFPLADTQYF.

The CDR3 bases that were read are TGTGCCTGGAGTCGGGGAACGAACTATGGT. Its translation: CAWSRGTNYG. The entire CDR3 sequence reads CAWSRGTNYGQYF. The chain joins TRBV30 to TRBJ2-4; TRBD2 is a possible D gene (5 bases). Coverage ceases 3 residues before the CDR3 finishes, and the germline J gene fills in the end. The CDR3 is made up of 13 amino acids. Germline values: CDR1 GTSNPN, CDR2 SVGIG (reference sequence).

The sequenced CDR3 bases are TGTGCCAGCTCACCAACGGGTTGGCGAGGAGAGACC. Translating it yields CASSPTGWRGET. The whole CDR3 region reads CASSPTGWRGETQYF. V and J are TRBV18 and TRBJ2-5, with D uncertain. Coverage ceases 3 residues before the CDR3 finishes, and the germline J gene fills in the end. This CDR3 spans 15 amino acids. CDR1 and CDR2 from the germline V gene are KGHSH and LQKENI. Trimming left V 2 bases short and J 4 bases short, with 14 bases between.

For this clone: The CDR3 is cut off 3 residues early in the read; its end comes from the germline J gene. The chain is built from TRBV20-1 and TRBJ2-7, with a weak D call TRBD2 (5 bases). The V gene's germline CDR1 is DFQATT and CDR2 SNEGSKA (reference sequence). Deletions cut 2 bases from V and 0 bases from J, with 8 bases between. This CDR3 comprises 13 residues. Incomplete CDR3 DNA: TGCAGTGCTAGAACGGGGTTCTCCTACGAG. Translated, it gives CSARTGFSYE. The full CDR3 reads CSARTGFSYEQYF.

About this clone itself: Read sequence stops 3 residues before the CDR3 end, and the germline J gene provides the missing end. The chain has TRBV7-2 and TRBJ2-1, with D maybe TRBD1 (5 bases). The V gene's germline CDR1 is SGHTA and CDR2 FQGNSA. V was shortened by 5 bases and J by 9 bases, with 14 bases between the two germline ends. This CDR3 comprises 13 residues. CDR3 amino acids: CASSPPVGREQFF. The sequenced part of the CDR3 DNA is TGTGCCAGCAGCCCCCCGGTGGGGCGTGAG.

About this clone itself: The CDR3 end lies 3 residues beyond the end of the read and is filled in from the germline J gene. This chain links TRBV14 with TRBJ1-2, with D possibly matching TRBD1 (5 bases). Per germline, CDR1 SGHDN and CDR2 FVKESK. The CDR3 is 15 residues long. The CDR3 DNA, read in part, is TGTGCCAGCAGCCAAGATTGGGGGGGAACCTACGAC. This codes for CASSQDWGGTYD. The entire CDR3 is CASSQDWGGTYDYTF.

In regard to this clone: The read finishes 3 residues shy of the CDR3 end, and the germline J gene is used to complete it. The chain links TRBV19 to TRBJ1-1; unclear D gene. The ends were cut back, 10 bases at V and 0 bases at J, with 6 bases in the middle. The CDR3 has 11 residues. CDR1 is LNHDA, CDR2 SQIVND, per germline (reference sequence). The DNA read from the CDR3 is TGTGCCACATCATTGAACACTGAA. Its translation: CATSLNTE. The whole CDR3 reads CATSLNTEAFF. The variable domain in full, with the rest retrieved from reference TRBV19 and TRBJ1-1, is DGGITQSPKYLFRKEGQNVTLSCEQNLNHDAMYWYRQDPGQGLRLIYYSQIVNDFQKGDIAEGYSVSREKKESFPLTVTSAQKNPTAFYLCATSLNTEAFFGQGTRLTVV.

CDR3 bases read: TGCAGTGCTCCCCGCGGGTCCGCTAGCTCCTACGAG. This gives the protein CSAPRGSASSYE. The whole CDR3 sequence reads CSAPRGSASSYEQYF. The chain carries TRBV20-1 and TRBJ2-7, with D possibly being TRBD2 (5 bases). The read gets to within 3 residues of the CDR3 end, and the germline J gene fills in the rest. Germline V gene lookup returns CDR1 DFQATT and CDR2 SNEGSKA (reference sequence). CDR3 length: 15 residues. The V end was cut by 5 bases, the J end by 0 bases, with 17 bases between.

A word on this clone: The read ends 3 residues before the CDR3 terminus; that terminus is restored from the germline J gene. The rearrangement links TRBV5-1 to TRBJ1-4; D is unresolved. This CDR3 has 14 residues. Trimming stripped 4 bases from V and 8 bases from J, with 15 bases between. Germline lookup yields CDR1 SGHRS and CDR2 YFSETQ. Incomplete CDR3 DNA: TGCGCCAGCAGCACGGCGGGGTCTTACGAAAAA. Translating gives CASSTAGSYEK. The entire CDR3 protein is CASSTAGSYEKLFF.

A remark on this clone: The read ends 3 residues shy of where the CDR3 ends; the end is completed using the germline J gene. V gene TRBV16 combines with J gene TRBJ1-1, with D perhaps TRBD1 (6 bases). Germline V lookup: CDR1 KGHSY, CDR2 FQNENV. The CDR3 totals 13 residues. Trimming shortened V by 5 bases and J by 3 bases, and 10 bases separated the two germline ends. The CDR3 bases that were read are TGTGCCAGCAGCGAAGGACAGTACACTGAA. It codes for CASSEGQYTE. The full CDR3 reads CASSEGQYTEAFF.

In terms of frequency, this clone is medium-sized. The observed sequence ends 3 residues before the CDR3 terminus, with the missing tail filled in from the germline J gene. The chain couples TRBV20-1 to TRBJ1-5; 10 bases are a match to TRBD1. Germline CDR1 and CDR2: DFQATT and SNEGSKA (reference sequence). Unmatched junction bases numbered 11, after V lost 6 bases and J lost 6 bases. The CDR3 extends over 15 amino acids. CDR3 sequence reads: CSAVTGGQGSQPQHF. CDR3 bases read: TGCAGTGCCGTTACAGGGGGACAGGGGAGTCAGCCC.

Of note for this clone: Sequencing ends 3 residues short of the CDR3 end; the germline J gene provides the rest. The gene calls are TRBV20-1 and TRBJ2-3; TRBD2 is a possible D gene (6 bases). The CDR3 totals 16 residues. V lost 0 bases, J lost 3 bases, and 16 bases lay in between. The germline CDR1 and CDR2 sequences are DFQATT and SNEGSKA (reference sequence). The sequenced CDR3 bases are TGCAGTGCTAGAGATCAACGTCGGCGGGGTACAGATACG. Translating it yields CSARDQRRRGTDT. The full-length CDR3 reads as CSARDQRRRGTDTQYF.

CDR3 in amino acids: CASSQIAGGPSGDYTF. The CDR3 DNA, read in part, is TGCGCCAGCAGCCAAATTGCGGGAGGGCCCTCCGGAGAC. The chain links TRBV4-1 to TRBJ1-2; no clear D. The read terminates 3 residues before the CDR3 end, so the remaining end is supplied by the germline J gene. Germline-derived CDR1 and CDR2 are MGHRA and YSYEKL. CDR3 length: 16 residues.